The clone carrying this TCR beta chain was observed once. The authors ran a second PCR of roughly 6 to 12 cycles using a sample-barcoded 5' primer and a J-beta primer mix. TCRdb reprocessed the 5' RACE reads with MiXCR, giving one entry per CDR3 protein. The table shows over a million distinct CDR3 sequences, with roughly 40% occurring only once. At least 5.5 micrograms of total RNA were extracted per sample. The data derive from a study of blood T cells in healthy people across ages. The CDR3 totals 18 residues. Between the trimmed V and J ends, which lost 4 bases and 3 bases, there was a span of 19 bases. Germline loops: CDR1 MNHEY, CDR2 SMNVEV (reference sequence).

Sequenced sample: blood. J is TRBJ1-6 and V is TRBV27; no clear D. The TCR comes from a woman between 18 and 29 years old in good health. CDR3 residues: CASSSPPDRVVYNSPLHF. The CDR3 bases are TGTGCCAGCAGTTCCCCCCCGGACCGGGTGGTCTATAATTCACCCCTCCACTTT.